Listed here are 3 T cell receptor beta chains from one sample, sequenced in a study of shared clonotypes between healthy human individuals. This table comes from immunoSEQ multiplex PCR, and its TCRdb copy is limited to in-frame clones, with some not included. This table has a few hundred thousand clones, 75% to 80% appearing once. The sample consisted of PBMCs. These receptors were obtained from a woman in her thirties or forties in good health. Some clones in this sample may be carry-over from other donors' samples.

The chain uses TRBV7-2 and TRBJ2-4, with D perhaps TRBD1 (5 bases). This CDR3 region has 12 residues. Germline CDR1 is SGHTA and CDR2 is FQGNSA. Trimming took 5 bases from V and 12 from J, leaving 14 bases between them. The CDR3: CASSLREGAQYF. The CDR3 nucleotides read TGTGCCAGCAGCCTCAGGGAAGGAGCTCAGTACTTC.

This clone was counted between two and nine times. One end of the junction varies from germline; a read error may be responsible. The rearrangement links TRBV7-2 to TRBJ2-4; 7 bases line up with TRBD1. The CDR3 has 12 residues. Germline V gives CDR1 SGHTA, CDR2 FQGNSA. The CDR3 nucleotides are TGTGCCAGCAGCTTAACGGTCGGGACAGCCGCGTTC. Amino acids: CASSLTVGTAAF.

The rearrangement links TRBV2 to TRBJ1-2; D is possibly TRBD1 (5 bases). CDR3 size: 13 residues. The germline V and J ends were trimmed by 7 bases and 8 bases, with 17 bases remaining between them. Germline loops: CDR1 SNHLY, CDR2 FYNNEI. For the CDR3, the DNA is TGTGCCAGCACGGTCAATGATGGGGCCGGCTACACCTTC. The encoded protein is CASTVNDGAGYTF.